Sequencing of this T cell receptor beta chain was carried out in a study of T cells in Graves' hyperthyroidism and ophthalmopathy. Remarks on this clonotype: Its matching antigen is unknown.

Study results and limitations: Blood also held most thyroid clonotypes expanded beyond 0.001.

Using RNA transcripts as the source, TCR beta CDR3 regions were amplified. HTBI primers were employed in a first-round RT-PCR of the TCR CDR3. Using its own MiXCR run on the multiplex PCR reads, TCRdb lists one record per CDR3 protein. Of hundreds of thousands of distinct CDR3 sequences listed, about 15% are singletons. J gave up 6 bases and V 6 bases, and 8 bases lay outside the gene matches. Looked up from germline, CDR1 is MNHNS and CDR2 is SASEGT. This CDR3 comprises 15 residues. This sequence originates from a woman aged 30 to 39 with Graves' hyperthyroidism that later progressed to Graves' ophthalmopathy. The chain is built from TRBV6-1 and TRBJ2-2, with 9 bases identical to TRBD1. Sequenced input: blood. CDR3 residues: CASSPSTGGAGELFF. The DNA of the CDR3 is TGTGCCAGCAGCCCGTCGACAGGGGGGGCCGGGGAGCTGTTTTTT.